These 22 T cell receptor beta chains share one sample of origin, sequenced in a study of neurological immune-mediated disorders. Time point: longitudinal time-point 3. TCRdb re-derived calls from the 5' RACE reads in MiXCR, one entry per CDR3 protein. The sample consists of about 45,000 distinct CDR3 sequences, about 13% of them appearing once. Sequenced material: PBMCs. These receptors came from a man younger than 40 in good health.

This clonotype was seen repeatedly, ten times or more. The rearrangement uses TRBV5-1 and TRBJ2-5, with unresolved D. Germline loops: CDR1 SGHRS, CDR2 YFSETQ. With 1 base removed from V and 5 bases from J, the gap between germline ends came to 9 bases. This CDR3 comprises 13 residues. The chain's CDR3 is CASSLTGLETQYF. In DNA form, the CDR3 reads TGCGCCAGCAGCTTGACCGGATTGGAGACCCAGTACTTC.

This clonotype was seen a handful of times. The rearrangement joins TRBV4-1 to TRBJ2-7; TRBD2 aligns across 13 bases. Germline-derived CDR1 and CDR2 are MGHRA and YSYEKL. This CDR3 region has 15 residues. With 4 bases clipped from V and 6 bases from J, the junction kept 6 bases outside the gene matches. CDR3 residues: CASSPRLAGGLEQYF. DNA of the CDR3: TGCGCCAGCAGCCCCAGACTAGCGGGAGGCCTCGAGCAGTACTTC.

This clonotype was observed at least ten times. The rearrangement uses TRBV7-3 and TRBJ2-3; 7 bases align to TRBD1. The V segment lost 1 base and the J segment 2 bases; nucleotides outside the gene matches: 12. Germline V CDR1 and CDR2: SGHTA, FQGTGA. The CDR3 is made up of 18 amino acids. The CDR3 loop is CASSLIPYRGYSTDTQYF. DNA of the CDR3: TGTGCCAGCAGCTTAATACCATACAGGGGCTACTCCACAGATACGCAGTATTTT. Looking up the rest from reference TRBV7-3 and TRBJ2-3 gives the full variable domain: GAGVSQTPSNKVTEKGKYVELRCDPISGHTALYWYRQSLGQGPEFLIYFQGTGAADDSGLPNDRFFAVRPEGSVSTLKIQRTERGDSAVYLCASSLIPYRGYSTDTQYFGPGTRLTVL.

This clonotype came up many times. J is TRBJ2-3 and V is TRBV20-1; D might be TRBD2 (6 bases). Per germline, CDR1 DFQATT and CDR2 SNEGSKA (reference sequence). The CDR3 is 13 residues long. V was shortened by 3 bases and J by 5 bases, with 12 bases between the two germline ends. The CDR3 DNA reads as TGCAGTGCTAGTTACCGGGGGAAAGATACGCAGTATTTT. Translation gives CSASYRGKDTQYF.

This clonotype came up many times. The CDR3 DNA sequence: TGTGCCAGCAGGTTTGCGGGGGGAGCGTACACTGAAGCTTTCTTT. Protein: CASRFAGGAYTEAFF. This chain joins TRBV28 and TRBJ1-1; D perhaps matches TRBD1 (5 bases). The germline V gene encodes CDR1 MDHEN and CDR2 SYDVKM. The CDR3 runs to 15 residues. V was shortened by 6 bases and J by 3 bases, with 17 bases between the two germline ends. Full variable domain (outside the CDR3, taken from reference TRBV28 and TRBJ1-1): DVKVTQSSRYLVKRTGEKVFLECVQDMDHENMFWYRQDPGLGLRLIYFSYDVKMKEKGDIPEGYSVSREKKERFSLILESASTNQTSMYLCASRFAGGAYTEAFFGQGTRLTVV.

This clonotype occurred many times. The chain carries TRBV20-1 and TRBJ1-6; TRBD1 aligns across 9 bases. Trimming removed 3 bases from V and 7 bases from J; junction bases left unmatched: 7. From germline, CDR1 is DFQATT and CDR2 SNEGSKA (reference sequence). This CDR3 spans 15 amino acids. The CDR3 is CSASDVTGGNSPLHF. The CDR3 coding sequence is TGCAGTGCTAGTGATGTGACAGGGGGAAATTCACCCCTCCACTTT.

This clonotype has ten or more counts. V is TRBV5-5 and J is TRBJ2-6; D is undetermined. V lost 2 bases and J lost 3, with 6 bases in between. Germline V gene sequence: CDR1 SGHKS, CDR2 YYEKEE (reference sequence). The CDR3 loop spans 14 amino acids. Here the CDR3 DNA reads TGTGCCAGCAGCTTACCGGATGGGGCCAACGTCCTGACTTTC. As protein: CASSLPDGANVLTF.

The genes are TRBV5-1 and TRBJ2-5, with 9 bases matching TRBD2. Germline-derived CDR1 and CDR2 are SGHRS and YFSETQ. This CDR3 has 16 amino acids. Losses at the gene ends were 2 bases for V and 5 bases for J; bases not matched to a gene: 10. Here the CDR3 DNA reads TGCGCCAGCAGCTTTGTGGTTAGCGGGAGCTGTGAGACCCAGTACTTC. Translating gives CASSFVVSGSCETQYF.

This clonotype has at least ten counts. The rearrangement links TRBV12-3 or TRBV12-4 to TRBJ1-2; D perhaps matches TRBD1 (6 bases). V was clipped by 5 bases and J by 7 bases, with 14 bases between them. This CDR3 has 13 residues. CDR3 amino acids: CASSPGQLRGYTF. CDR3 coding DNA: TGTGCCAGCAGTCCTGGACAGTTACGTGGCTACACCTTC.

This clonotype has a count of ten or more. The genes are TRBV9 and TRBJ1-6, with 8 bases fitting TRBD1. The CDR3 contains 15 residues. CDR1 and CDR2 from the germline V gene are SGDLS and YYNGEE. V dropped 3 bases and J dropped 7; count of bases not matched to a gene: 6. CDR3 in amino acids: CASSGPWTGNSPLHF. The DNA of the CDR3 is TGTGCCAGCAGCGGACCCTGGACAGGGAATTCACCCCTCCACTTT.

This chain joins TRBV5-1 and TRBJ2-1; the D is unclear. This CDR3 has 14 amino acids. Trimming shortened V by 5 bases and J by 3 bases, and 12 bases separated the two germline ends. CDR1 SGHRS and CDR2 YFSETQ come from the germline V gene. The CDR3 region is CASSWETYYNEQFF. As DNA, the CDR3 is TGCGCCAGCAGTTGGGAAACTTACTACAATGAGCAGTTCTTC.

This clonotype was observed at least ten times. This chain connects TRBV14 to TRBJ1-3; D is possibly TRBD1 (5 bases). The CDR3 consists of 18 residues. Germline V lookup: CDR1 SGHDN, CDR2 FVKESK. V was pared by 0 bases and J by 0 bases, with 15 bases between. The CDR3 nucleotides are TGTGCCAGCAGCCAAGATCCCTCAGGGCGCCTCTCTGGAAACACCATATATTTT. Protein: CASSQDPSGRLSGNTIYF.

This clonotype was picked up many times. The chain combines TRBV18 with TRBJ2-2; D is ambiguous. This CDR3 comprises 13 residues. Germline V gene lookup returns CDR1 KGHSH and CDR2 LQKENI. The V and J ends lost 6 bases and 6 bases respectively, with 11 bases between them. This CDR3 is CASSLQSPGELFF. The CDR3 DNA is TGTGCCAGCTCGCTACAGTCCCCCGGGGAGCTGTTTTTT.

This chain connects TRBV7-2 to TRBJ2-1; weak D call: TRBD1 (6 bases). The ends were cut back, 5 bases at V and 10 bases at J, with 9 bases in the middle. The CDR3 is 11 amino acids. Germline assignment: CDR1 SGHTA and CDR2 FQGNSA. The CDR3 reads CASSQRGEQFF. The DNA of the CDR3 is TGTGCCAGCAGCCAAAGGGGGGAGCAGTTCTTC.

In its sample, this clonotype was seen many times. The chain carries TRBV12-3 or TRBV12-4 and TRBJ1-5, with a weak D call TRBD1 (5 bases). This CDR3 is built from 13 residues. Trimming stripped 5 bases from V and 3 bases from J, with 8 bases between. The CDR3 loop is CASSGTYNQPQHF. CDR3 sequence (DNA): TGTGCCAGCAGTGGGACCTACAATCAGCCCCAGCATTTT.

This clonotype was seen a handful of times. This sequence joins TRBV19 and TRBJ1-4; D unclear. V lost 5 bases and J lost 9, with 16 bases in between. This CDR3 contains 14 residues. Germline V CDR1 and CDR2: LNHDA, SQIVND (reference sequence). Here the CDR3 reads CASSLSYDLKKLFF. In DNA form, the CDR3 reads TGTGCCAGTAGTTTGAGCTACGATCTCAAAAAACTGTTTTTT.

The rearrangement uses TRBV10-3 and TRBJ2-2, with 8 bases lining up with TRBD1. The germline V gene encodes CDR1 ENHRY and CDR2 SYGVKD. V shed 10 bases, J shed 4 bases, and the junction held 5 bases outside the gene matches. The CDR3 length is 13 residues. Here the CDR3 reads CAKTGDSTGELFF. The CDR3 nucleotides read TGTGCCAAGACAGGGGACAGCACCGGGGAGCTGTTTTTT.

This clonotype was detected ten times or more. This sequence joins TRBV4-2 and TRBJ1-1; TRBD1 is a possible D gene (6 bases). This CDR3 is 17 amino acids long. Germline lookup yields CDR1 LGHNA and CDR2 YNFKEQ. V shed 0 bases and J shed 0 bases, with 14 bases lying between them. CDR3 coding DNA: TGTGCCAGCAGCCAAGATCCACCGACAGGCATGAACACTGAAGCTTTCTTT. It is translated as CASSQDPPTGMNTEAFF.

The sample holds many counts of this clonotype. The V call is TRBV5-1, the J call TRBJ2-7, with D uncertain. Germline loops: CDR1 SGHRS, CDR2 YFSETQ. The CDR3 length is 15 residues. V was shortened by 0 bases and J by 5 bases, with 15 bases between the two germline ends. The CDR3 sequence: CASSLGGNTVHEQYF. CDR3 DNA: TGCGCCAGCAGCTTGGGTGGCAACACAGTACACGAGCAGTACTTC.

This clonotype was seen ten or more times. As DNA, the CDR3 is TGTGCCACCAGCAGAGAGGGACAGGGCTACGAGCAGTACTTC. It translates to CATSREGQGYEQYF. The chain joins TRBV15 to TRBJ2-7; TRBD1 matches 9 bases. With V trimmed by 0 bases and J by 3 bases, 0 bases remained unmatched. The length of the CDR3 is 14 residues. Germline V lookup: CDR1 LNHNV, CDR2 YYDKDF (reference sequence).

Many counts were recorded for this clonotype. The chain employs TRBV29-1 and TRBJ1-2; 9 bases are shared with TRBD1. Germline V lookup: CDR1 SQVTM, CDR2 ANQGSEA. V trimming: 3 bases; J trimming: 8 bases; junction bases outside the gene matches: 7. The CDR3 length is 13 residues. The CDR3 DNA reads TGCAGCGTTGAGGTACAGGGGGCGCGAGGCTACACCTTC. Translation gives CSVEVQGARGYTF.

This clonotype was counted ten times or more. CDR3 DNA: TGCAGTGCTAGAGATAGTCGTGCTAGCGGGAGTACTGTCGGGGACGAGCAGTACTTC. It yields the protein CSARDSRASGSTVGDEQYF. The V gene is TRBV20-1, the J gene TRBJ2-7; TRBD2 agrees at 10 bases. This CDR3 is 19 amino acids long. V lost 0 bases and J lost 5; bases outside the gene matches: 19. CDR1 DFQATT and CDR2 SNEGSKA come from the germline V gene (reference sequence).